The T cell receptor beta chain described here comes from a study of T-cell memory formation after mild COVID-19 (dated by TCRdb to the early 2020s). Concerning the study at large: TCR sequence clusters from the two donors were largely donor specific. In a couple of donors, T-cell clones that expanded and contracted after mild COVID-19 were followed by sequencing TCRalpha and TCRbeta repertoires longitudinally. Two young, previously healthy adult volunteers made up the cohort, one male and one female. Study-level results and caveats: Only two mild cases were covered in the study, and larger cohorts including severe cases with pre-infection samples were considered necessary. Some responding clones were detected in pre-infection memory, which suggested that pre-existing cross-reactive memory T cells had joined the SARS-CoV-2 response. Contracting CD4+ clones appeared mostly in the CM and EM memory subsets, whereas CD8+ clones were enriched in EMRA. From day 15 to 85, contracting clones showed balanced CD4/CD8 phenotypes, whereas a second wave of clones that expanded from day 15 to 37 leaned towards CD4+. The second-wave clones that peaked on day 37 were not confirmed to be SARS-CoV-2 specific.

Ficoll-Paque density gradient centrifugation was the method used to isolate PBMCs. TCRdb lists the instrument as Illumina NovaSeq 6000. Using 5'RACE with constant-segment primers, TCRalpha and TCRbeta cDNA libraries were constructed, with sample barcodes and unique molecular identifiers added in the process. Trizol reagent was used to extract RNA from every sample. The libraries were amplified in two PCR steps, and the second step added a second sample barcode and Illumina TruSeq adapters. Sequencing of the libraries was done on an Illumina NovaSeq, producing 2 x 150 bp paired-end reads. The authors processed their data as follows. Reads were demultiplexed and collapsed into UMI-guided consensus sequences with migec v1.2.7. Using mixcr v2.1.11, UMI consensuses were aligned to TRA and TRB V and J templates and then assembled into clonotypes. A clonotype was counted as expanded or contracted only if both edgeR and NoisET called the change significant, with noise models trained on biological replicates. For edgeR calls, the thresholds were a false discovery rate-adjusted p below 0.01 and a log2 fold-change of 1. PCA with hierarchical clustering of max-normalized trajectories of the 1000 most abundant clonotypes was used as exploratory dynamics analysis. Separately sequenced CD4+ and CD8+ repertoires were used to assign a CD4 or CD8 phenotype to each responding clone. TCRdb redid the processing of the public reads, applying fastp at Q25 and MiXCR, and retained in-frame beta chains. Here each entry gathers all rows of one CDR3 protein and keeps the most common genes and DNA. The V and J calls, along with clone size, are taken from TCRdb and not from the paper's own processing. In all, the sample holds 560,000 or so distinct CDR3 sequences, and 15% to 20% of those were seen once. The top ten clones comprise just over 8% of the sample.

This clonotype was observed a few times. Its antigen is currently not known. No clone much larger than this one lies a single base away; base qualities are absent. V is cut back by 6 bases and J by 3 bases, with 4 bases in the junction unmatched. Measured from the cysteine to the phenylalanine, the CDR3 is 13 residues long. The DNA shown is the 39-base CDR3, in frame from base 1. CDR1 and CDR2, per the germline V gene (reference sequence), are LNHDA and SQIVND. The chain couples TRBV19 to TRBJ1-1, with TRBD1 matching 7 junction bases. Sequenced: PBMCs or a T cell subset sorted from them (not recorded which). This clonotype was sampled from an adult woman who had mild COVID-19 (a few samples of this study predate the infection). The sample titles of this study are shuffled in the database, so cell type and time point are left out; the donor was told from shared clones. This receptor has the CDR3 CASRIQGDTEAFF. Here is the DNA: TGTGCCAGTAGGATCCAGGGGGACACTGAAGCTTTCTTT.